This T cell receptor (beta chain) was captured by sequencing in a study of CD8 T cells in ankylosing spondylitis. Study results and limitations: Disease-linked clones bore a CD8+ phenotype, appearing relatively rarely in peripheral blood. The study looked at matched synovial fluid samples from ankylosing spondylitis patients. Disease-linked clones were reported to be significantly enriched there. Previously reported in reactive arthritis synovial fluid and blood were some of the motif variants.

The CDR3 has 15 residues. V was cut by 0 bases and J by 5 bases, with 12 bases left in between. This clonotype was detected many times. Its specificity is unknown. Quantitative 5'-RACE was performed with molecular barcodes, and it yielded the TCR beta libraries. TCRdb reprocessed the 5' RACE reads with MiXCR, giving one entry per CDR3 protein. The table records about 180,000 distinct CDR3 sequences, 9.8% of them present only once. The sample taken for sequencing was blood, either unsorted or a sorted T cell fraction (not recorded which). The clonotype originates from a female donor with ankylosing spondylitis or in good health (not recorded which). The rearrangement links TRBV12-3 or TRBV12-4 to TRBJ2-3; D ambiguous. The CDR3 nucleotides are TGTGCCAGCAGTTTAGCTAGTGATGGTGGAGATACGCAGTATTTT. This sequence encodes CASSLASDGGDTQYF.